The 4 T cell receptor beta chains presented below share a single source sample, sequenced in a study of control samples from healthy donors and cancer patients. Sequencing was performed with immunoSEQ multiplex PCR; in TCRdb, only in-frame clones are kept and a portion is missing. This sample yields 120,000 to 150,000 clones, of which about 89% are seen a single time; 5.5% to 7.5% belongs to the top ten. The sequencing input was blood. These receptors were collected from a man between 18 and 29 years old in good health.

CDR3 in amino acids: CASSPNEYRVFNGYTF. The CDR3 nucleotides read TGTGCCAGCAGCCCAAATGAGTACAGGGTTTTTAATGGCTACACCTTC. The chain combines TRBV9 with TRBJ1-2; TRBD1 is a possible D gene (6 bases). This CDR3 spans 16 amino acids. Germline loops: CDR1 SGDLS, CDR2 YYNGEE. V was pared by 4 bases and J by 6 bases, with 22 bases between.

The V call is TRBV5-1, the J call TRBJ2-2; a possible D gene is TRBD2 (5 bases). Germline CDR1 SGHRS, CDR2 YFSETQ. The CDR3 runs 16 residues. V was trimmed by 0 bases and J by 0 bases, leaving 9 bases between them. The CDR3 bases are TGCGCCAGCAGCTTGGATTCGGGGACGAACACCGGGGAGCTGTTTTTT. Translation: CASSLDSGTNTGELFF.

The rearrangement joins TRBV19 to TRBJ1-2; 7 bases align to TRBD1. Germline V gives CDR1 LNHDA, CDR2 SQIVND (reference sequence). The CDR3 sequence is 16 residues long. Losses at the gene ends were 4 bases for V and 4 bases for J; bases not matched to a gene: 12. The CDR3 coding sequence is TGTGCCAGTAGTAAGGTCTCCTCCGGGACAGTCTATGGCTACACCTTC. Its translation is CASSKVSSGTVYGYTF.

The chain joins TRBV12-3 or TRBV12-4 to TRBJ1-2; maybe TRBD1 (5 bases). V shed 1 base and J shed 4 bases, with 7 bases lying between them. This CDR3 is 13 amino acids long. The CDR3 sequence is CASSLVTGYGYTF. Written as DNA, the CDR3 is TGTGCCAGCAGTTTAGTTACAGGCTATGGCTACACCTTC.